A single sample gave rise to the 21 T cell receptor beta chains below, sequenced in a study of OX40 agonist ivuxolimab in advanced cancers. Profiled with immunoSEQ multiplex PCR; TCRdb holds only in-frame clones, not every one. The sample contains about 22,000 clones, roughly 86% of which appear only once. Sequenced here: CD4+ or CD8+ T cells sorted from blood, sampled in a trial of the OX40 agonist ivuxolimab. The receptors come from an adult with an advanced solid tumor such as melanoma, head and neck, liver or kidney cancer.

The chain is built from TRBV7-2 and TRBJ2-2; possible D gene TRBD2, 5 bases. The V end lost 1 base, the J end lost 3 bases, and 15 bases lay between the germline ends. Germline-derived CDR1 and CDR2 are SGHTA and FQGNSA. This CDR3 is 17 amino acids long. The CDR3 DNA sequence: TGTGCCAGCAGCTTAGAATCTCCAATGAGGGACACCGGGGAGCTGTTTTTT. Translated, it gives CASSLESPMRDTGELFF.

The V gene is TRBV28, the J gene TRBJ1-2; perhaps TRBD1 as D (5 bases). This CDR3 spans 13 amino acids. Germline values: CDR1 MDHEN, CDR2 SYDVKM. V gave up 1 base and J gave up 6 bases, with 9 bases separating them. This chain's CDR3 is CASSLFRGDGYTF. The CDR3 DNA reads TGTGCCAGCAGTTTATTCCGAGGGGATGGCTACACCTTC.

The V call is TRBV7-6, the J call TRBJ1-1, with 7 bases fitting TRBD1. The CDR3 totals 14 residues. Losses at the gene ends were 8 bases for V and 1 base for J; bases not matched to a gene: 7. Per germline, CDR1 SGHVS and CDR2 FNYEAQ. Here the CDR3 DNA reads TGTGCCAGCCTCGACAGGGAGACGAACACTGAAGCTTTCTTT. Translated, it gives CASLDRETNTEAFF.

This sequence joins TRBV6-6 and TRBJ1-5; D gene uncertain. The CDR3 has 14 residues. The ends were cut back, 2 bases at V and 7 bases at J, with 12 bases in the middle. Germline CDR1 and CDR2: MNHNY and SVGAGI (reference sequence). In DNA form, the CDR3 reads TGTGCCAGCAGTTACGAGGAGGGTACACAGCCCCAGCATTTT. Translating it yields CASSYEEGTQPQHF.

The CDR3 reads CASSTGPTGEQFF. The DNA for the CDR3 is TGTGCCAGCAGTACAGGTCCGACTGGTGAGCAGTTCTTC. V gene TRBV28 combines with J gene TRBJ2-1; a possible D gene is TRBD1 (5 bases). Germline V gives CDR1 MDHEN, CDR2 SYDVKM. V was clipped by 5 bases and J by 9 bases, with 14 bases between them. The length of the CDR3 is 13 residues. The full variable domain, with the rest looked up from reference TRBV28 and TRBJ2-1, is DVKVTQSSRYLVKRTGEKVFLECVQDMDHENMFWYRQDPGLGLRLIYFSYDVKMKEKGDIPEGYSVSREKKERFSLILESASTNQTSMYLCASSTGPTGEQFFGPGTRLTVL.

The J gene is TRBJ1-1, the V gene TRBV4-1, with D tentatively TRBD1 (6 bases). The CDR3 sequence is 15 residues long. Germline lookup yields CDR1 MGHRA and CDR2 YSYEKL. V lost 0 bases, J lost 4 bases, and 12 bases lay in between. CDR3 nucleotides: TGCGCCAGCAGCCAAGAGGGGGCTTTCGGCACTGAAGCTTTCTTT. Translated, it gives CASSQEGAFGTEAFF.

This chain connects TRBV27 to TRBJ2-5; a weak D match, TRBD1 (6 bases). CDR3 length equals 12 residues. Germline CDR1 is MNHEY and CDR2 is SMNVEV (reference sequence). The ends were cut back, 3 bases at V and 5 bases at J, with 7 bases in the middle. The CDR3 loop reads CASSFRGETQYF. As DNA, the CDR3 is TGTGCCAGCAGTTTTAGGGGGGAGACCCAGTACTTC.

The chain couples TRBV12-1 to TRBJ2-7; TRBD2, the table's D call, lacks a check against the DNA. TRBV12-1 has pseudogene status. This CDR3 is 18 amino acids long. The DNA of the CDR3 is TGTGCCAGCAGCTTCCGGGCGGGGTGGGCCTCCGGGGACTACGAGCAGTACTTC. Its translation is CASSFRAGWASGDYEQYF.

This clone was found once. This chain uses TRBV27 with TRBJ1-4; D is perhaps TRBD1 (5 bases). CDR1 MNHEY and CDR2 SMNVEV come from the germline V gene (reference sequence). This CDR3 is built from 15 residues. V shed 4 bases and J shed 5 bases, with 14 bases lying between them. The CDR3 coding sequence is TGTGCCAGCAGTTCCACGGACACATGGAATGAAAAACTGTTTTTT. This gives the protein CASSSTDTWNEKLFF.

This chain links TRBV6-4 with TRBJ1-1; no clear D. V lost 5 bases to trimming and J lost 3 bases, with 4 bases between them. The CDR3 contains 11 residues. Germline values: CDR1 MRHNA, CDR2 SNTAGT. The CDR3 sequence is CASSSDTEAFF. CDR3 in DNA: TGTGCCAGCAGTTCAGACACTGAAGCTTTCTTT.

CDR3 nucleotide sequence: TGTGCCAGCAGTTACTCCGGGACAGGACCTACCGAGCAGTACTTC. Translating gives CASSYSGTGPTEQYF. V is TRBV6-6 and J is TRBJ2-7; TRBD1 agrees at 8 bases. The germline V gene encodes CDR1 MNHNY and CDR2 SVGAGI (reference sequence). J was trimmed by 6 bases and V by 0 bases; bases with no gene match: 7. CDR3 length equals 15 residues.

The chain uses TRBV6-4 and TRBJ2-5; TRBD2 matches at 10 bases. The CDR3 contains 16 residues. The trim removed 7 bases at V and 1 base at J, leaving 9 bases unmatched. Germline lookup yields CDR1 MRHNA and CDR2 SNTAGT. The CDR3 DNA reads TGTGCCAGCACCCGGACTAGCGGACGACCCCAAGAGACCCAGTACTTC. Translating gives CASTRTSGRPQETQYF.

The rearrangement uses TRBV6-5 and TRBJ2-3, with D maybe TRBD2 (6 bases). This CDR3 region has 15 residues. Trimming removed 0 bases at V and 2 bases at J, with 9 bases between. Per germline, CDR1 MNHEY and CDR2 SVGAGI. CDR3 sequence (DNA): TGTGCCAGCAGTTACTCGGCGGGGTCCACAGATACGCAGTATTTT. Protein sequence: CASSYSAGSTDTQYF.

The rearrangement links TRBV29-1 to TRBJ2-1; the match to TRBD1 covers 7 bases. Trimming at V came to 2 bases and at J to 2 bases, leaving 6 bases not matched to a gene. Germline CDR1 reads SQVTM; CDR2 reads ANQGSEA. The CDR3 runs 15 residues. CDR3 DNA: TGCAGCGTTGAAAGAAGGGGGCGGCCCTACAATGAGCAGTTCTTC. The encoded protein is CSVERRGRPYNEQFF.

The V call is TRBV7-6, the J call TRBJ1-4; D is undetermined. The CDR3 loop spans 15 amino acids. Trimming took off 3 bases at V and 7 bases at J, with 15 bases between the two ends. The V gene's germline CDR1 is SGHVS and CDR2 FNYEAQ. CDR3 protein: CASSLLVGRVEKLFF. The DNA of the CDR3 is TGTGCCAGCAGCTTGTTAGTAGGGCGGGTTGAAAAACTGTTTTTT.

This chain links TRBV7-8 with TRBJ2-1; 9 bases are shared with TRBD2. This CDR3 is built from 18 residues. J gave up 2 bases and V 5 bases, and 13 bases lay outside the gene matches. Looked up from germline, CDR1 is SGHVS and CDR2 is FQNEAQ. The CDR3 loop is CASSPTSPSGATYNEQFF. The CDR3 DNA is TGTGCCAGCAGCCCCACCTCGCCTAGCGGGGCGACCTACAATGAGCAGTTCTTC.

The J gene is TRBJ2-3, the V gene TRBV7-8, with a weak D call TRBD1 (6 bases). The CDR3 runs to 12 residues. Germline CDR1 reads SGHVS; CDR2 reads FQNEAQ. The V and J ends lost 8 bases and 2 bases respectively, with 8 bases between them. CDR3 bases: TGTGCCAGCGGACAGATCACAGATACGCAGTATTTT. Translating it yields CASGQITDTQYF.

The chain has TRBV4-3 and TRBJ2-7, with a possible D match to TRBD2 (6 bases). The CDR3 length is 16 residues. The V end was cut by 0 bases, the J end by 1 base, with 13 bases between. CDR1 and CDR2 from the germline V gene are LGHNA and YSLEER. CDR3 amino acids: CASSQDTGVLSYEQYF. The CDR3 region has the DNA TGCGCCAGCAGCCAAGATACGGGGGTATTGTCCTACGAGCAGTACTTC.

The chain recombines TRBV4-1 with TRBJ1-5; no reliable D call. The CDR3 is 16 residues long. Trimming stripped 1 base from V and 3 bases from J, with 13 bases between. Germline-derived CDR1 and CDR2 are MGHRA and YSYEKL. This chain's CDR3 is CASSQAGTGPNQPQHF. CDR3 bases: TGCGCCAGCAGCCAAGCAGGTACCGGTCCCAATCAGCCCCAGCATTTT.

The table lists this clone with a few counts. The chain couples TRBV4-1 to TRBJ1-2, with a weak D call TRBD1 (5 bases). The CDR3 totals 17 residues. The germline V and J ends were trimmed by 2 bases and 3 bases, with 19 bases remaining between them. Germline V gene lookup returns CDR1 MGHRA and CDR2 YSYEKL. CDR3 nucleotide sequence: TGCGCCAGCAGCCAACCCTACACAGGAAACGCGTACTATGGCTACACCTTC. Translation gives CASSQPYTGNAYYGYTF.

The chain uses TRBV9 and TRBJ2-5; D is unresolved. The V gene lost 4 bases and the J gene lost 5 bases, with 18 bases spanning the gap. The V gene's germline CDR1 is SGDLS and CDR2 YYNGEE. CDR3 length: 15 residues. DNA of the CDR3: TGTGCCAGCAGCTCCCGAGAGACCCCCCAGGAGACCCAGTACTTC. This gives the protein CASSSRETPQETQYF. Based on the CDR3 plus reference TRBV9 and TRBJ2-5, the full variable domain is DSGVTQTPKHLITATGQRVTLRCSPRSGDLSVYWYQQSLDQGLQFLIQYYNGEERAKGNILERFSAQQFPDLHSELNLSSLELGDSALYFCASSSRETPQETQYFGPGTRLLVL.